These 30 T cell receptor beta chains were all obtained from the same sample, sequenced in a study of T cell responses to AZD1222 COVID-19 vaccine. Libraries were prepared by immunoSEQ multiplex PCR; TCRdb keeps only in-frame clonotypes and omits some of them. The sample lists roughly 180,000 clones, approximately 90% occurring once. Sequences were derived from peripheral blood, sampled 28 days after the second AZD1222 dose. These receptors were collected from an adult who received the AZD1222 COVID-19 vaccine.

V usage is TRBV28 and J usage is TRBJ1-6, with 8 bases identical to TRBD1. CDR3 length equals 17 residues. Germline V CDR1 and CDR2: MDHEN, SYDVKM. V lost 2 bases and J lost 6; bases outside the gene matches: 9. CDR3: CASSLATGQGGNSPLHF. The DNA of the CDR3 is TGTGCCAGCAGTTTAGCCACCGGACAGGGTGGTAATTCACCCCTCCACTTT.

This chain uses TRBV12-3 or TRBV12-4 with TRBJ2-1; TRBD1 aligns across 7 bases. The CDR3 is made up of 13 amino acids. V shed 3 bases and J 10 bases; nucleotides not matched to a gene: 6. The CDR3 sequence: CASSLGTAGEQFF. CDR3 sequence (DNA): TGTGCCAGCAGTTTGGGGACAGCCGGCGAGCAGTTCTTC.

The CDR3 reads CASSQEFGWNEQFF. CDR3 nucleotide sequence: TGTGCCAGCAGCCAAGAGTTCGGTTGGAATGAGCAGTTCTTC. V is TRBV14 and J is TRBJ2-1; D is uncertain. V gave up 0 bases and J gave up 7 bases, with 10 bases separating them. CDR1 is SGHDN, CDR2 FVKESK, per germline. This CDR3 comprises 14 residues. Full variable domain (remainder filled in from reference TRBV14 and TRBJ2-1): EAGVTQFPSHSVIEKGQTVTLRCDPISGHDNLYWYRRVMGKEIKFLLHFVKESKQDESGMPNNRFLAERTGGTYSTLKVQPAELEDSGVYFCASSQEFGWNEQFFGPGTRLTVL.

The chain's CDR3 is CASGGLVETQYF. The CDR3 DNA is TGTGCCAGCGGGGGGCTAGTGGAGACCCAGTACTTC. The gene calls are TRBV6-5 and TRBJ2-5; D may match TRBD1 or TRBD2 (6 bases each). This CDR3 comprises 12 residues. The V end was cut by 8 bases, the J end by 5 bases, with 12 bases between. Germline CDR1 and CDR2: MNHEY and SVGAGI.

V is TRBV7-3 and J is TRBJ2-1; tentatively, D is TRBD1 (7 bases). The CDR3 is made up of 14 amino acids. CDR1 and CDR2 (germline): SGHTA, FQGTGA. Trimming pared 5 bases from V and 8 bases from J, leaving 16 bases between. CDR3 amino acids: CASSPRGAGDEQFF. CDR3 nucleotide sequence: TGTGCCAGCAGCCCCAGGGGGGCTGGGGATGAGCAGTTCTTC. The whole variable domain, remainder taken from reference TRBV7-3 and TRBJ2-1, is GAGVSQTPSNKVTEKGKYVELRCDPISGHTALYWYRQSLGQGPEFLIYFQGTGAADDSGLPNDRFFAVRPEGSVSTLKIQRTERGDSAVYLCASSPRGAGDEQFFGPGTRLTVL.

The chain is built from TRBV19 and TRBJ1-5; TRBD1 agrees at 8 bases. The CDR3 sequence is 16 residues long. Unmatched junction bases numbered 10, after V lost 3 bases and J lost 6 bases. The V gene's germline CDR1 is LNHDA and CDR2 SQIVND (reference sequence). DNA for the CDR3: TGTGCCAGTAGTATCAGGACAGGGTCCCCGGGTCAGCCCCAGCATTTT. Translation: CASSIRTGSPGQPQHF.

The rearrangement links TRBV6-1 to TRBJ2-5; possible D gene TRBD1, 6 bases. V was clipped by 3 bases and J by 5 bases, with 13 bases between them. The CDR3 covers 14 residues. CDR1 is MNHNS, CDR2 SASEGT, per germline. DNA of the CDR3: TGTGCCAGCAGTGATAGGGGGTCTAGGGAGACCCAGTACTTC. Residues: CASSDRGSRETQYF.

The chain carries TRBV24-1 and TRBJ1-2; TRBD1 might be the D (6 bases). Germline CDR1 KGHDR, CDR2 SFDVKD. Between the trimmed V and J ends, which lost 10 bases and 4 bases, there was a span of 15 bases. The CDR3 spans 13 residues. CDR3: CATSPDSSYGYTF. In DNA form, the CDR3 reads TGTGCCACAAGCCCGGACAGTTCCTATGGCTACACCTTC.

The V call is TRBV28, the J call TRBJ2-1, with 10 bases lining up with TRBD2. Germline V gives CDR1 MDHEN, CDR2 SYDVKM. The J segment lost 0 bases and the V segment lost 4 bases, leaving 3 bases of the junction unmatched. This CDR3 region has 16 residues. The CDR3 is CASSSPSGGSYNEQFF. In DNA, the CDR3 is TGTGCCAGCAGTTCCCCTAGCGGGGGCTCCTACAATGAGCAGTTCTTC.

This CDR3 is CASSLTHSHYNSPLHF. The DNA for the CDR3 is TGTGCCAGCAGTTTGACCCATTCCCACTATAATTCACCCCTCCACTTT. The chain links TRBV27 to TRBJ1-6, with D uncertain. There are 16 residues in the CDR3. Trimming removed 3 bases from V and 3 bases from J, with 12 bases in between. Germline V CDR1 and CDR2: MNHEY, SMNVEV (reference sequence).

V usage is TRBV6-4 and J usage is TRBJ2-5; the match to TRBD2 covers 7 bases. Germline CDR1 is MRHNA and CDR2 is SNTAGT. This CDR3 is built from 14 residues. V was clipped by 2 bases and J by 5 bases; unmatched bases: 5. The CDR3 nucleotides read TGTGCCAGCAGTGACGATGCGGGAGAGGAGACCCAGTACTTC. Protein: CASSDDAGEETQYF.

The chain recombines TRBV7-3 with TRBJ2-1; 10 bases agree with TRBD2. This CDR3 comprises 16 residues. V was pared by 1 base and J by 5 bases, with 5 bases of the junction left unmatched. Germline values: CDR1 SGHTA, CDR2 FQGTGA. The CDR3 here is CASSLKPSGSHNEQFF. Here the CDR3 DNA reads TGTGCCAGCAGCTTAAAGCCTAGCGGGAGTCACAATGAGCAGTTCTTC.

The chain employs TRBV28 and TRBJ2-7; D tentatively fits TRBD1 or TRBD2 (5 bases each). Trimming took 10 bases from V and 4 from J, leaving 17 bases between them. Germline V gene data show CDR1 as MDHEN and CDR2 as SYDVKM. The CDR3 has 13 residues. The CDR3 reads CATQGAGPYEQYF. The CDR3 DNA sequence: TGTGCCACCCAGGGTGCGGGCCCGTACGAGCAGTACTTC. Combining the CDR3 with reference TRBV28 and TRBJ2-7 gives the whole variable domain DVKVTQSSRYLVKRTGEKVFLECVQDMDHENMFWYRQDPGLGLRLIYFSYDVKMKEKGDIPEGYSVSREKKERFSLILESASTNQTSMYLCATQGAGPYEQYFGPGTRLTVT.

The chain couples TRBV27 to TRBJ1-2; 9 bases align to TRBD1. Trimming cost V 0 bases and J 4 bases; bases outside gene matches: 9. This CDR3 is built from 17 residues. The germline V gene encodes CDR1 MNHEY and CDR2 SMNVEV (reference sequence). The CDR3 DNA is TGTGCCAGCAGTTTATCCCCGGGACAGGGTAGGATCTATGGCTACACCTTC. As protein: CASSLSPGQGRIYGYTF.

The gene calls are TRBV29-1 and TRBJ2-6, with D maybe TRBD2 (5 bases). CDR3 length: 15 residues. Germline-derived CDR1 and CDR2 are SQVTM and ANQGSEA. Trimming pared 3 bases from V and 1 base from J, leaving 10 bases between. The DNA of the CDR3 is TGCAGCGTTGAGATGACGGGGTCTGGGGCCAACGTCCTGACTTTC. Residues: CSVEMTGSGANVLTF.

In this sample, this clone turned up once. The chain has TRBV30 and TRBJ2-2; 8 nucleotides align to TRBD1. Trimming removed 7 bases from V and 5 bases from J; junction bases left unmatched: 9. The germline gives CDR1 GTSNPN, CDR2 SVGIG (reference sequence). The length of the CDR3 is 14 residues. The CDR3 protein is CASMTGARTGELFF. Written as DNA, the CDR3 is TGTGCCTCCATGACAGGGGCTAGGACCGGGGAGCTGTTTTTT.

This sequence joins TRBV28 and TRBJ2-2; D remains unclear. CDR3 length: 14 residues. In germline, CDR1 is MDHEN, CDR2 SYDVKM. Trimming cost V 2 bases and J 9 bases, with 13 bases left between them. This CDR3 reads CASSLGGEVRELFF. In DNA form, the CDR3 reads TGTGCCAGCAGTTTAGGTGGGGAAGTCCGGGAGCTGTTTTTT. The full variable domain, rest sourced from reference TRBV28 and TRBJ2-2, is DVKVTQSSRYLVKRTGEKVFLECVQDMDHENMFWYRQDPGLGLRLIYFSYDVKMKEKGDIPEGYSVSREKKERFSLILESASTNQTSMYLCASSLGGEVRELFFGEGSRLTVL.

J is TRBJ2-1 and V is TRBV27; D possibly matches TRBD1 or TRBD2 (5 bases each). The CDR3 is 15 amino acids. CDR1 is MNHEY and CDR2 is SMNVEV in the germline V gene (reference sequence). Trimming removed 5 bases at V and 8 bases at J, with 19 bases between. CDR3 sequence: CASSGGVRTWDEQFF. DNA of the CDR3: TGTGCCAGCAGTGGGGGAGTACGGACATGGGATGAGCAGTTCTTC.

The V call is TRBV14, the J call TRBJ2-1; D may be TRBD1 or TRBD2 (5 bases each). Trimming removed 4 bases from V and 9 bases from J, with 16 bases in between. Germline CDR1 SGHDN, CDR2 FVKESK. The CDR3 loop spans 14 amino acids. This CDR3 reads CASSRFFGTSEQFF. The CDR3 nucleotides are TGTGCCAGCAGCCGCTTCTTCGGGACGTCTGAGCAGTTCTTC.

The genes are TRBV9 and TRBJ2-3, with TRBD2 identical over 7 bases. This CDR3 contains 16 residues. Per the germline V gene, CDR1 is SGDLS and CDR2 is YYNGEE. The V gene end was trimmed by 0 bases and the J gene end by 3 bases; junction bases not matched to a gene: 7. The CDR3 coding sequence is TGTGCCAGCAGCGTAGGGACTAGGGAGGGGACAGATACGCAGTATTTT. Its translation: CASSVGTREGTDTQYF.

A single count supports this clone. CDR3 sequence: CASSPRELFNEQFF. For the CDR3, the DNA is TGTGCCAGCTCTCCAAGGGAACTATTCAATGAGCAGTTCTTC. The chain is built from TRBV27 and TRBJ2-1; D remains ambiguous. The germline V gene encodes CDR1 MNHEY and CDR2 SMNVEV (reference sequence). The CDR3 has 14 amino acids. The germline V and J ends were trimmed by 8 bases and 6 bases, with 17 bases remaining between them.

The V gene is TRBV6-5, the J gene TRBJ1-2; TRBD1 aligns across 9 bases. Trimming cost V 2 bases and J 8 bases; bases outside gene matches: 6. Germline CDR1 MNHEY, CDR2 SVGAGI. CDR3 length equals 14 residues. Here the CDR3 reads CASSYTGTGPGYTF. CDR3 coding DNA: TGTGCCAGCAGTTACACCGGGACAGGGCCGGGCTACACCTTC.

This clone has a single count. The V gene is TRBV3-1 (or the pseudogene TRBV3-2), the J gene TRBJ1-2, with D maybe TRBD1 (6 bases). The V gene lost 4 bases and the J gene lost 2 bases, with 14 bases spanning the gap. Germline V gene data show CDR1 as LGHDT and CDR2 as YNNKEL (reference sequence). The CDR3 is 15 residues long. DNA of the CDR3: TGTGCCAGCAGCCCCCAAGGACAGACGAACTATGGCTACACCTTC. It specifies CASSPQGQTNYGYTF.

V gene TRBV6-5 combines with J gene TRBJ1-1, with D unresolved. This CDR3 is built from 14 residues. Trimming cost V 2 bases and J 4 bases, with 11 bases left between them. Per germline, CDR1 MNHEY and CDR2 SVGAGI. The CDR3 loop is CASSYDSIGTEAFF. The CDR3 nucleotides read TGTGCCAGCAGTTACGACTCTATAGGCACTGAAGCTTTCTTT.

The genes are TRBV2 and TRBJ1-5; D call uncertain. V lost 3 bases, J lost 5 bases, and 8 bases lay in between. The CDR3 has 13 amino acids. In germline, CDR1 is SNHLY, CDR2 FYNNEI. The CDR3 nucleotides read TGTGCCAGCAGTGAGAATAGGGATCAGCCCCAGCATTTT. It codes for CASSENRDQPQHF.

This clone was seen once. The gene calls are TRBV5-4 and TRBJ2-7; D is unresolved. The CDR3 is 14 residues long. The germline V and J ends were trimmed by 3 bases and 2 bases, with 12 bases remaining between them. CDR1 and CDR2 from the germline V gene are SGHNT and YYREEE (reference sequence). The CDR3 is CASSSSDRAYEQYF. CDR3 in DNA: TGTGCCAGCAGCTCATCGGACCGAGCCTACGAGCAGTACTTC.

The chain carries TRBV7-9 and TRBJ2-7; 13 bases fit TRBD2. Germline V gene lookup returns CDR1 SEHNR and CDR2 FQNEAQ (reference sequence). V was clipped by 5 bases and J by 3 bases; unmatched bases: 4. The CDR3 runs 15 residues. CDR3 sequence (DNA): TGTGCCAGCAGCGAGGGACTAGCGGGACTCTACGAGCAGTACTTC. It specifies CASSEGLAGLYEQYF. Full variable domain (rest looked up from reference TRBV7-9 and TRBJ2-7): DTGVSQNPRHKITKRGQNVTFRCDPISEHNRLYWYRQTLGQGPEFLTYFQNEAQLEKSRLLSDRFSAERPKGSFSTLEIQRTEQGDSAMYLCASSEGLAGLYEQYFGPGTRLTVT.

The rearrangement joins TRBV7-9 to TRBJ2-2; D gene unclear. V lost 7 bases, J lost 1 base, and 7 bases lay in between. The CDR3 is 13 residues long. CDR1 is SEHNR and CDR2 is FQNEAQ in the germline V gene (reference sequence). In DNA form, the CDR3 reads TGTGCCAGCAACCCTCTGAACACCGGGGAGCTGTTTTTT. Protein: CASNPLNTGELFF.

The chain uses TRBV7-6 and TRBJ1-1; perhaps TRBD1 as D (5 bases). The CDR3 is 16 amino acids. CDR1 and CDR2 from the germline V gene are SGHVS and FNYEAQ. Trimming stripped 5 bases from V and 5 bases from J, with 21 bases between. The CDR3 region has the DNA TGTGCCAGCAGCCAACTACCGGGGGGGTTCGGGACTGAAGCTTTCTTT. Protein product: CASSQLPGGFGTEAFF.

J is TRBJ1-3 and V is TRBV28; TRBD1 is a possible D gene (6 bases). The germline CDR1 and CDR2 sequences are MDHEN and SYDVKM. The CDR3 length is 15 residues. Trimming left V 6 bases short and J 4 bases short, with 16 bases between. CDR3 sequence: CASSPNTGRGNTIYF. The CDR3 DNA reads TGTGCCAGCAGCCCAAACACAGGGCGGGGAAACACCATATATTTT. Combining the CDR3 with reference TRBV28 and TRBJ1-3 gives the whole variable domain DVKVTQSSRYLVKRTGEKVFLECVQDMDHENMFWYRQDPGLGLRLIYFSYDVKMKEKGDIPEGYSVSREKKERFSLILESASTNQTSMYLCASSPNTGRGNTIYFGEGSWLTVV.